These T cell receptor beta chains were read from a single sample in a study of PD-1 blockade in classical Hodgkin lymphoma. The table came from immunoSEQ multiplex PCR; TCRdb's copy has only in-frame clones and leaves some out. The sample lists some 150,000 clones, nearly 80% occurring once. Here the sequenced sample was peripheral blood mononuclear cells (PBMCs), taken before the second cycle of nivolumab. The source of these receptors is a human donor with classical Hodgkin lymphoma. The CDR3 runs from the conserved cysteine through the conserved F or W. D genes are given only for firm matches. Not all rows give a size; the values are once, few, many and, for expanded clones, a class.

length: 11; size: medium-sized; V: TRBV7-9; J: TRBJ2-1; D: .; DNA: TGTGCCAGCAGCTTAGGGTCAGAGGGGGTCTTC; CDR3: CASSLGSEGVF
length: 15; size: .; V: TRBV7-9; J: TRBJ2-5; D: .; DNA: TGTGCCAGCAGCCCCCTTTCGGGCCACCAAGAGACCCAGTACTTC; CDR3: CASSPLSGHQETQYF
length: 14; size: .; V: TRBV7-9; J: TRBJ1-2; D: .; DNA: TGTGCCAGCAGCTTAGGGCTGCAGCCCTATGGCTACACCTTC; CDR3: CASSLGLQPYGYTF
length: 13; size: few; V: TRBV6-1; J: TRBJ2-1; D: .; DNA: TGTGCCAGCAGAACTAGCTCTTTGGATGAGCAGTTCTTC; CDR3: CASRTSSLDEQFF
length: 15; size: .; V: TRBV5-1; J: TRBJ2-1; D: .; DNA: TGCGCCAGCAGCACGGGGGCCAGCTCCTACAATGAGCAGTTCTTC; CDR3: CASSTGASSYNEQFF
length: 15; size: .; V: TRBV5-4; J: TRBJ2-5; D: .; DNA: TGTGCCAGCAGCTTGGTTGCGTTGGGGTCAGAGACCCAGTACTTC; CDR3: CASSLVALGSETQYF
length: 15; size: .; V: TRBV28; J: TRBJ1-2; D: TRBD1; DNA: TGTGCCAGCAGTTTATCCCTCGACAGGGGGGTTGGCTACACCTTC; CDR3: CASSLSLDRGVGYTF
length: 15; size: few; V: TRBV6-5; J: TRBJ1-2; D: TRBD1; DNA: TGTGCCAGCAGTTTCTTGACAGGGCCGACCTATGGCTACACCTTC; CDR3: CASSFLTGPTYGYTF
length: 16; size: .; V: TRBV9; J: TRBJ1-6; D: .; DNA: TGTGCCAGCAGCGTAGATGCCGGGGCCTATAATTCACCCCTCCACTTT; CDR3: CASSVDAGAYNSPLHF
length: 12; size: few; V: TRBV28; J: TRBJ1-2; D: .; DNA: TGTGCCAGCAGTCCAGGGACCTATGGCTACACCTTC; CDR3: CASSPGTYGYTF
length: 16; size: .; V: TRBV5-4; J: TRBJ2-7; D: TRBD2; DNA: TGTGCCAGCAGCTTGGGGAGGGGCGGGGGTGCCGACGAGCAGTACTTC; CDR3: CASSLGRGGGADEQYF
length: 16; size: .; V: TRBV7-2; J: TRBJ2-5; D: TRBD2; DNA: TGTGCCAGCAGCATCGCCGGACTAGCGGGGGAAGAGACCCAGTACTTC; CDR3: CASSIAGLAGEETQYF
length: 13; size: .; V: TRBV7-9; J: TRBJ1-1; D: .; DNA: TGTGCCAGCAGCCTTGGGGGGACAACTGAAGCTTTCTTT; CDR3: CASSLGGTTEAFF
length: 11; size: .; V: TRBV6-6; J: TRBJ2-7; D: .; DNA: TGTGCCAGCAGTTTCGGGGACGAGCAGTACTTC; CDR3: CASSFGDEQYF
length: 14; size: .; V: TRBV5-1; J: TRBJ1-1; D: .; DNA: TGCGCCAGCAGCTTAGAGCCCATGAACACTGAAGCTTTCTTT; CDR3: CASSLEPMNTEAFF
length: 14; size: .; V: TRBV13; J: TRBJ1-3; D: .; DNA: TGTGCCAGCAGCGAAATGGGTACTGGAAACACCATATATTTT; CDR3: CASSEMGTGNTIYF
length: 17; size: .; V: TRBV5-1; J: TRBJ2-1; D: TRBD2; DNA: TGCGCCAGCAGCCTCTACTTGGGAGTAGCGGGAGTCAATGAGCAGTTCTTC; CDR3: CASSLYLGVAGVNEQFF
length: 14; size: .; V: TRBV10-3; J: TRBJ2-3; D: .; DNA: TGTGCCACGACCACCTTAACAGGCACAGATACGCAGTATTTT; CDR3: CATTTLTGTDTQYF
length: 15; size: .; V: TRBV7-8; J: TRBJ1-1; D: .; DNA: TGTGCCAGCAGCTTAGGTGTTGTGGCACAAGGGGAAGCTTTCTTT; CDR3: CASSLGVVAQGEAFF
length: 18; size: .; V: TRBV15; J: TRBJ1-5; D: .; DNA: TGTGCCACCAGCAGAGGCCAAGGGTTGGGGGCCGACAATCAGCCCCAGCATTTT; CDR3: CATSRGQGLGADNQPQHF
length: 17; size: .; V: TRBV7-9; J: TRBJ2-5; D: TRBD2; DNA: TGTGCCAGCAGCTTCGGACTAGCGGGAGAGGGCCAAGAGACCCAGTACTTC; CDR3: CASSFGLAGEGQETQYF
length: 16; size: few; V: TRBV19; J: TRBJ1-2; D: .; DNA: TGTGCCAGTAGTATAGGTAGTGCAGCGGGGGAAGGCGGCTACACCTTC; CDR3: CASSIGSAAGEGGYTF
length: 13; size: .; V: TRBV6-6; J: TRBJ1-1; D: .; DNA: TGTGCCAGCAGCCCCAGGGAGAATACTGAAGCTTTCTTT; CDR3: CASSPRENTEAFF
length: 18; size: .; V: TRBV7-8; J: TRBJ2-7; D: TRBD1; DNA: TGTGCCAGCAGCTTAGCGGTTGTTGGGACAGGGCCAACCTACGAGCAGTACTTC; CDR3: CASSLAVVGTGPTYEQYF